The present entry profiles one TCR beta chain with its context. It lacks a known antigen. No much larger clonotype is one base removed from it; base qualities were not supplied. This sample is part of a study of patients and donors after allogeneic stem cell transplantation (TCRdb year 2020). The protocol used for the library was RT-PCR. This sample was sequenced with a NextSeq 550. The public reads were run again by TCRdb, first through fastp at Q25 and then through MiXCR, and only productive beta chains were kept. Rows with one shared CDR3 protein collapse into an entry with the most common genes and DNA. The table for this sample lists 20,000 to 30,000 distinct CDR3 sequences; approximately 43% of them were counted only once. About three quarters of the sample goes to the ten largest clones. The receptor's source is a human donor who was either an allogeneic HSCT recipient or a stem cell or donor lymphocyte infusion donor (not recorded which). It is not recorded whose cells these are; they may come from a transplant donor. Input material: blood, either unsorted or a sorted T cell fraction (not recorded which).

CDR3 loop: CASSVVDSPPPEAFF. The base sequence is TGTGCCAGCAGCGTAGTTGACAGCCCTCCGCCTGAAGCTTTCTTT. The chain is assembled from TRBV9 and TRBJ1-1; TRBD1 is a possible D gene, resting on 5 matching bases. Trimming at the junction amounts to 0 bases on V and 6 bases on J, and the germline ends lie 15 bases apart. Including cysteine and phenylalanine, the CDR3 has 15 amino acids. Kept here is only the CDR3 DNA, which spans 45 bases and is read in frame from base 1. The germline V gene specifies SGDLS as CDR1 and YYNGEE as CDR2.